This TCR beta chain was observed in a study of T cell changes during pregnancy in multiple sclerosis. This CDR3 comprises 15 residues. The germline V gene encodes CDR1 SGHVS and CDR2 FQNEAQ. Trimming took 7 bases from V and 0 from J, leaving 12 bases between them. The table lists this clone with a count of one. This table comes from immunoSEQ multiplex PCR, and its TCRdb copy is limited to in-frame clones, with some not included. The table includes more than 80,000 clones, 85% to 95% detected once. The chain has TRBV7-8 and TRBJ1-4, with D uncertain. Sequenced material: peripheral blood, taken after pregnancy. This TCR derives from a female donor with multiple sclerosis, enrolled in a pregnancy study. In DNA form, the CDR3 reads TGTGCCAGCACCGAAAGCGGGGCAACTAATGAAAAACTGTTTTTT. Protein: CASTESGATNEKLFF.